Listed below are T cell receptor beta chains from one sample, sequenced in a study of blood T cell repertoires in COVID-19. Generated by immunoSEQ multiplex PCR, the TCRdb table keeps only in-frame clones and is missing some. The table lists some 180,000 clones, roughly 78% of them singletons. Sequences were obtained from peripheral blood. These receptors were obtained from a woman of 80 years or more with active or convalescent COVID-19. Both conserved end residues are part of each CDR3. A D gene is named only where the DNA matches it firmly. The listing skips clone size in some rows; elsewhere it reads once, few, many or a size class.

clone size	D gene	V gene	J gene	CDR3 protein	CDR3 DNA
NA	NA	TRBV28	TRBJ1-1	CASSFRRNTEAFF	TGTGCCAGCAGTTTTCGCAGGAACACTGAAGCTTTCTTT
once	TRBD1	TRBV3-1/TRBV3-2	TRBJ2-1	CASSQDKGQYSYNEQFF	TGTGCCAGCAGCCAAGATAAGGGACAGTACTCCTACAATGAGCAGTTCTTC
few	NA	TRBV2	TRBJ1-5	CASREYTGYDQPQHF	TGTGCCAGCAGGGAGTATACAGGGTATGATCAGCCCCAGCATTTT
NA	NA	TRBV27	TRBJ1-1	CASSFRRVTEAFF	TGTGCCAGCAGTTTTAGGAGGGTCACTGAAGCTTTCTTT
few	NA	TRBV12-3/TRBV12-4	TRBJ1-5	CASSLRGPQHF	TGTGCCAGCAGTTTACGCGGGCCCCAGCATTTT
NA	NA	TRBV28	TRBJ2-5	CASGSESGTQYF	TGTGCCAGCGGGTCGGAGAGTGGGACCCAGTACTTC
NA	NA	TRBV5-1	TRBJ2-3	CASSLVPTDTQYF	TGCGCCAGCAGCCTAGTACCCACAGATACGCAGTATTTT
NA	TRBD2	TRBV27	TRBJ2-3	CASSNPGLATDTQYF	TGTGCCAGCAGTAACCCGGGACTAGCGACAGATACGCAGTATTTT
NA	NA	TRBV5-6	TRBJ2-3	CASSGPLLGADTQYF	TGTGCCAGCAGCGGGCCCCTCCTCGGGGCAGATACGCAGTATTTT
few	NA	TRBV7-8	TRBJ2-7	CASSLEAAQAHEQYF	TGTGCCAGCAGCTTAGAGGCCGCACAGGCCCACGAGCAGTACTTC
NA	NA	TRBV5-1	TRBJ2-3	CASSPYTDDTQYF	TGCGCCAGCAGCCCCTACACAGACGATACGCAGTATTTT
NA	TRBD1	TRBV6-5	TRBJ2-5	CASSLQGPWETQYF	TGTGCCAGCAGTTTACAGGGGCCTTGGGAAACCCAGTACTTC
NA	NA	TRBV5-1	TRBJ1-1	CASSLEAVEKAFF	TGCGCCAGCAGCTTGGAGGCAGTGGAGAAAGCTTTCTTT
NA	TRBD1	TRBV6-2/TRBV6-3	TRBJ1-2	CASSYSTGKYGYTF	TGTGCCAGCAGTTACTCGACAGGGAAGTATGGCTACACCTTC
NA	TRBD2	TRBV9	TRBJ2-5	CASSVGLAGGPWETQYF	TGTGCCAGCAGCGTAGGACTAGCGGGGGGGCCTTGGGAGACCCAGTACTTC
NA	NA	TRBV15	TRBJ1-1	CATSVPVMNTEAFF	TGTGCCACCAGCGTTCCCGTTATGAACACTGAAGCTTTCTTT
few	NA	TRBV7-6	TRBJ1-6	CASSLATGSNSPLHF	TGTGCCAGCAGCTTAGCGACCGGGTCGAATTCACCCCTCCACTTT
NA	NA	TRBV5-6	TRBJ1-1	CASSTNRVAFF	TGTGCCAGCAGCACTAACAGGGTGGCTTTCTTT